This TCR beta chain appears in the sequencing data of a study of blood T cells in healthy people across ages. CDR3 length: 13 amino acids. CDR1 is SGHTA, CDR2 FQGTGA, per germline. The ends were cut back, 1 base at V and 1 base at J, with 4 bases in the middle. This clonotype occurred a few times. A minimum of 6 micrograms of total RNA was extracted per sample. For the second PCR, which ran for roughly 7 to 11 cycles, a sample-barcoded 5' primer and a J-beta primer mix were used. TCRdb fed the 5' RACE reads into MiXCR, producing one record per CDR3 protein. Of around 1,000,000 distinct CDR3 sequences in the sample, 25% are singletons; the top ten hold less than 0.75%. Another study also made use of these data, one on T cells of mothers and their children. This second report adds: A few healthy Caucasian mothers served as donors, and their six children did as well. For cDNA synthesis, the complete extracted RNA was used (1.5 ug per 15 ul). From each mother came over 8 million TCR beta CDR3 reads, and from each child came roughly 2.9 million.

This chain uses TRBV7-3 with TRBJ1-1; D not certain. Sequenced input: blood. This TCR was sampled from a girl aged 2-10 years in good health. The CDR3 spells CASSLIKNTEAFF. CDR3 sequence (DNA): TGTGCCAGCAGCTTAATAAAGAACACTGAAGCTTTCTTT.